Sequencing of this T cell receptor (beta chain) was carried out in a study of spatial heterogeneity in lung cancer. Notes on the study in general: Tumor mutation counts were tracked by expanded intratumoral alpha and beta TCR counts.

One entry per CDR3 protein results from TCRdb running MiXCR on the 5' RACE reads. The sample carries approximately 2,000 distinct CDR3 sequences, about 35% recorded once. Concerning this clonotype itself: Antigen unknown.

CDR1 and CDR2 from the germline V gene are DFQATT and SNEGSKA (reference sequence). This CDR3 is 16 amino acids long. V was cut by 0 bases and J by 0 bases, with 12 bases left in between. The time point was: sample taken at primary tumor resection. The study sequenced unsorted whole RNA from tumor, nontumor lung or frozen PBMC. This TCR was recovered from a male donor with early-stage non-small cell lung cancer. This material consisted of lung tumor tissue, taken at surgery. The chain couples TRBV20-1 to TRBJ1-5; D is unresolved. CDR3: CSARDGQPYSNQPQHF. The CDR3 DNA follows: TGCAGTGCTAGAGATGGCCAGCCCTATAGCAATCAGCCCCAGCATTTT.